The entry below describes one T cell receptor beta chain. This CDR3 comprises 16 residues. V was trimmed by 1 base and J by 7 bases, leaving 14 bases between them. Germline lookup yields CDR1 SGHDN and CDR2 FVKESK. These data belong to a study of preoperative IRX-2 immunotherapy in early breast cancer. Documented treatment: preoperative locoregional IRX-2 cytokine immunotherapy. Preoperative locoregional IRX-2 cytokine immunotherapy was tested in the phase Ib source study. TCRdb's copy holds only in-frame clones and misses some; the assay was immunoSEQ multiplex PCR. This sample yields 20,000 to 30,000 clones, of which 78% are seen a single time; 2% to 2.5% belongs to the top ten.

The sample consisted of lymph node tissue, taken before IRX-2 immunotherapy. This sequence was found in a human donor with breast cancer. The chain joins TRBV14 to TRBJ1-6; D gene uncertain. CDR3 nucleotides: TGTGCCAGCAGCCAAGGCCCGAACAGACCAAATTCACCCCTCCACTTT. Amino acids: CASSQGPNRPNSPLHF.